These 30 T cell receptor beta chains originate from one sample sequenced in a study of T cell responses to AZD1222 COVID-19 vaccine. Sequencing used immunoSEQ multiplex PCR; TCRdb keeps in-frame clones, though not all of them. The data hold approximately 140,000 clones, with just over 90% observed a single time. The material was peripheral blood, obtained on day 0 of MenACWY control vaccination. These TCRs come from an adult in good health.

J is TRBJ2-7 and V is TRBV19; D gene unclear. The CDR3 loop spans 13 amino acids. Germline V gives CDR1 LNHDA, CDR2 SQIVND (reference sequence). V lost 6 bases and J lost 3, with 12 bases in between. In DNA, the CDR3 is TGTGCCAGTAGCCCTGGGGAAAACTACGAGCAGTACTTC. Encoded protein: CASSPGENYEQYF.

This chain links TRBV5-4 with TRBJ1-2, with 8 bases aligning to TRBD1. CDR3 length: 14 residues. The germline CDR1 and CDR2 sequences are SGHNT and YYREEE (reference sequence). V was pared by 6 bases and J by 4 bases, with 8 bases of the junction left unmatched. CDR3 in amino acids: CASTSDREGYGYTF. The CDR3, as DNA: TGTGCCAGCACGTCGGACAGGGAGGGCTATGGCTACACCTTC.

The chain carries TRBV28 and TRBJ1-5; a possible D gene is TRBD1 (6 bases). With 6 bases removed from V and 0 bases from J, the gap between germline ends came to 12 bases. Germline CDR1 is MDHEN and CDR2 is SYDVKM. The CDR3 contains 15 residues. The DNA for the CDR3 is TGTGCCAGCAGATCCCCAGGGGCTAGCAATCAGCCCCAGCATTTT. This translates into CASRSPGASNQPQHF.

CDR3 DNA: TGTGCCAGCAGCATCAGGAGGGCTGGGGCCAACGTCCTGACTTTC. Encoded protein: CASSIRRAGANVLTF. J is TRBJ2-6 and V is TRBV7-2, with D tentatively TRBD2 (6 bases). In germline, CDR1 is SGHTA, CDR2 FQGNSA. Trimming shortened V by 5 bases and J by 2 bases, and 10 bases separated the two germline ends. The CDR3 consists of 15 residues.

The DNA of the CDR3 is TGTGCCATCAGTGACCCGGTCCGGGATAGCAATCAGCCCCAGCATTTT. Protein sequence: CAISDPVRDSNQPQHF. The chain uses TRBV10-3 and TRBJ1-5; D call uncertain. This CDR3 comprises 16 residues. Germline V lookup: CDR1 ENHRY, CDR2 SYGVKD. The germline V and J ends were trimmed by 3 bases and 0 bases, with 12 bases remaining between them.

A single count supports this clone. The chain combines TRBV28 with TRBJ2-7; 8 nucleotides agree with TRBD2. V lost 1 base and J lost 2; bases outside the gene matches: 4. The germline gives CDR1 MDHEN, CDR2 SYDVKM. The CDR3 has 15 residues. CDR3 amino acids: CASSLFSGTTYEQYF. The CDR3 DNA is TGTGCCAGCAGTTTATTTAGCGGGACTACCTACGAGCAGTACTTC. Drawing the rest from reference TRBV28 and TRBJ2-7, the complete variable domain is DVKVTQSSRYLVKRTGEKVFLECVQDMDHENMFWYRQDPGLGLRLIYFSYDVKMKEKGDIPEGYSVSREKKERFSLILESASTNQTSMYLCASSLFSGTTYEQYFGPGTRLTVT.

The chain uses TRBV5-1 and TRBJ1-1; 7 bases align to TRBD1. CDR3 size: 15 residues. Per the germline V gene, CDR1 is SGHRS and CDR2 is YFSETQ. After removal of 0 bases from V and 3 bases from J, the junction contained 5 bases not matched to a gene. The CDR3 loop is CASSLETGVYTEAFF. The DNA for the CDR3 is TGCGCCAGCAGCTTGGAAACAGGGGTGTACACTGAAGCTTTCTTT.

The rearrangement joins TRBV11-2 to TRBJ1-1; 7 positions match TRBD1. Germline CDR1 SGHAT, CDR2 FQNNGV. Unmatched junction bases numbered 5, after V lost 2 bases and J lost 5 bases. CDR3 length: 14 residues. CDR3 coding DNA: TGTGCCAGCAGCTTAAGCAGGGGGTATACTGAAGCTTTCTTT. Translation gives CASSLSRGYTEAFF.

CDR3 bases: TGTGCCAGCAGCCGGGACAGCGAGAACACTGAAGCTTTCTTT. Translating gives CASSRDSENTEAFF. This chain joins TRBV7-9 and TRBJ1-1, with 7 bases fitting TRBD1. This CDR3 contains 14 residues. CDR1 SEHNR and CDR2 FQNEAQ come from the germline V gene (reference sequence). Germline trimming cut 5 bases from V and 1 base from J; bases unmatched to any gene: 4.

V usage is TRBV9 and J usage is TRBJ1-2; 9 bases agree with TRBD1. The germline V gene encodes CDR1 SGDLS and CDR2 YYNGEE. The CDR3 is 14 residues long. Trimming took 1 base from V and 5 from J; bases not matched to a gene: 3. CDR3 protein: CASSVSGQGYGYTF. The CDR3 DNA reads TGTGCCAGCAGCGTATCGGGACAGGGATATGGCTACACCTTC.

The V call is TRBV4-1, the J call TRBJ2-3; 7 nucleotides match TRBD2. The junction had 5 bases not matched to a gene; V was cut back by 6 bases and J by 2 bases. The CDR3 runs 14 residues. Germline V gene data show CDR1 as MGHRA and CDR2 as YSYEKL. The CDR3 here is CASSIAGLTDTQYF. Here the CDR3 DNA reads TGCGCCAGCAGTATAGCGGGTCTCACAGATACGCAGTATTTT.

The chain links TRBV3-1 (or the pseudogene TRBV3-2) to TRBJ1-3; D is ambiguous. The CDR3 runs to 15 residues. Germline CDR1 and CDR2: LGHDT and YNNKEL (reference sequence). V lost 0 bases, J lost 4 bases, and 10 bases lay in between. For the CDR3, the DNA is TGTGCCAGCAGCCAAGATCCAGACCTCGGAAACACCATATATTTT. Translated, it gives CASSQDPDLGNTIYF.

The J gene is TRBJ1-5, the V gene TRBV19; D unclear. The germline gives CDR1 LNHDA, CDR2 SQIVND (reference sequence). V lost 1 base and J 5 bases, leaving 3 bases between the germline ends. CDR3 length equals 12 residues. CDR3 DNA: TGTGCCAGTAGTATAGGACATCAGCCCCAGCATTTT. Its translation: CASSIGHQPQHF.

CDR3 in DNA: TGTGCCAGCCGCCTTGGGGGGGGCACAGATACGCAGTATTTT. This sequence encodes CASRLGGGTDTQYF. The gene calls are TRBV19 and TRBJ2-3, with 7 bases lining up with TRBD2. CDR3 length: 14 amino acids. CDR1 and CDR2 (germline): LNHDA, SQIVND (reference sequence). The J segment lost 1 base and the V segment lost 9 bases, leaving 7 bases of the junction unmatched.

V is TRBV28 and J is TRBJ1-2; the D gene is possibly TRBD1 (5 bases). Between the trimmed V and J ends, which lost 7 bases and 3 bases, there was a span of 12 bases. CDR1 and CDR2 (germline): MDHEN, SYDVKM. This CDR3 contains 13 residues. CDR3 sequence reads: CASTPGRDYGYTF. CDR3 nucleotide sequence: TGTGCCAGCACGCCAGGGAGGGACTATGGCTACACCTTC.

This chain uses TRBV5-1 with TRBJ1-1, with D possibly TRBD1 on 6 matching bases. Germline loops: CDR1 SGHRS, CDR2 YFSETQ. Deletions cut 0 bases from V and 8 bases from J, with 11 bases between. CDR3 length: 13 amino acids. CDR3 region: CASSLVGGAEAFF. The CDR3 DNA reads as TGCGCCAGCAGCTTGGTAGGGGGAGCCGAAGCTTTCTTT.

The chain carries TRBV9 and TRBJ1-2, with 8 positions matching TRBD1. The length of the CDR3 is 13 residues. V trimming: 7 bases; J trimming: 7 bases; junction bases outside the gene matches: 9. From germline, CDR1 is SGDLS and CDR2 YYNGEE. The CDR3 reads CASRKDRAAGYTF. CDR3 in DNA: TGTGCCAGCCGCAAGGACAGGGCTGCTGGCTACACCTTC.

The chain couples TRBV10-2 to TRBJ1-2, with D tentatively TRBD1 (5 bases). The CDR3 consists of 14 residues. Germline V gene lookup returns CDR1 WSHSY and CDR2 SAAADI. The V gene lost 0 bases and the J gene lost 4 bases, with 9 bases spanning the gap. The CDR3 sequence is CASSESNRIYGYTF. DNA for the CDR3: TGCGCCAGCAGTGAGTCGAACAGGATCTATGGCTACACCTTC.

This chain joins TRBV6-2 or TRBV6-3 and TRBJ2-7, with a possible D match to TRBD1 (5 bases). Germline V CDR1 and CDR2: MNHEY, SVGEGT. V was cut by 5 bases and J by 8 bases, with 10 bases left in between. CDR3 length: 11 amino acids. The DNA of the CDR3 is TGTGCCAGCAGTCAGCCAGGGCAGCAGTACTTC. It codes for CASSQPGQQYF.

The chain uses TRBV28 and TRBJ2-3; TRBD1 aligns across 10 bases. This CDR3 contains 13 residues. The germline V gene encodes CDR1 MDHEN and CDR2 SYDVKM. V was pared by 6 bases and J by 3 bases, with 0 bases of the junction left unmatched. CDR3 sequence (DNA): TGTGCCAGCAGGGACAGGGGGACAGATACGCAGTATTTT. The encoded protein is CASRDRGTDTQYF.

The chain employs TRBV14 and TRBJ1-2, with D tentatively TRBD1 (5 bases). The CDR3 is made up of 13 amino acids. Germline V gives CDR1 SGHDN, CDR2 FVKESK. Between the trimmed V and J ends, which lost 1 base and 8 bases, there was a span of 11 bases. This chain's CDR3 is CASSQGRGRGYTF. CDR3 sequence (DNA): TGTGCCAGCAGCCAAGGACGGGGACGGGGCTACACCTTC. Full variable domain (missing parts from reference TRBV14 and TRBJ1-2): EAGVTQFPSHSVIEKGQTVTLRCDPISGHDNLYWYRRVMGKEIKFLLHFVKESKQDESGMPNNRFLAERTGGTYSTLKVQPAELEDSGVYFCASSQGRGRGYTFGSGTRLTVV.

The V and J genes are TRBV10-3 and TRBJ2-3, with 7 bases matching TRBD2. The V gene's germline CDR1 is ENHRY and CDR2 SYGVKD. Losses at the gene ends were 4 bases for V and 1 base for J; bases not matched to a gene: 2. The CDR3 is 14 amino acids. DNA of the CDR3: TGTGCCATCAGTGGCACTAGCGGCACAGATACGCAGTATTTT. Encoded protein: CAISGTSGTDTQYF.

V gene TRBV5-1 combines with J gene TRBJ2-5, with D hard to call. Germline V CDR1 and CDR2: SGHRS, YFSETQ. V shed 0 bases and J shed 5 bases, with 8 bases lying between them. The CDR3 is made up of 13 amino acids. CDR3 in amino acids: CASSLVAEETQYF. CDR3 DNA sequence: TGCGCCAGCAGCTTGGTGGCAGAGGAGACCCAGTACTTC. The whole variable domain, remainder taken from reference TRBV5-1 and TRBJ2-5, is KAGVTQTPRYLIKTRGQQVTLSCSPISGHRSVSWYQQTPGQGLQFLFEYFSETQRNKGNFPGRFSGRQFSNSRSEMNVSTLELGDSALYLCASSLVAEETQYFGPGTRLLVL.

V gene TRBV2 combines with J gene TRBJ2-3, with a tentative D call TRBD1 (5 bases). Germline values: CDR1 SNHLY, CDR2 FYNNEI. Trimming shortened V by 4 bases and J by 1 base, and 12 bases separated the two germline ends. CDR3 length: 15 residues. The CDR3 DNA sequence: TGTGCCAGCAGTGGGCAGGGTGGCCGCACAGATACGCAGTATTTT. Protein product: CASSGQGGRTDTQYF.

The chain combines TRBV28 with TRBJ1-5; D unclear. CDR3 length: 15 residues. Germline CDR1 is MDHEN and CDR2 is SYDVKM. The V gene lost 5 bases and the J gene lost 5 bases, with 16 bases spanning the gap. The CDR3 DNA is TGTGCCAGCAGTCAGCCGACGGGTGCCTATCAGCCCCAGCATTTT. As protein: CASSQPTGAYQPQHF. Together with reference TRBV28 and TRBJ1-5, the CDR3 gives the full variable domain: DVKVTQSSRYLVKRTGEKVFLECVQDMDHENMFWYRQDPGLGLRLIYFSYDVKMKEKGDIPEGYSVSREKKERFSLILESASTNQTSMYLCASSQPTGAYQPQHFGDGTRLSIL.

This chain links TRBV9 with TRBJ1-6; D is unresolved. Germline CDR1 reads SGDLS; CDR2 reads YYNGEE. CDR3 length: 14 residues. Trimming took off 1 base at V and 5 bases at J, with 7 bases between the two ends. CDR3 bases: TGTGCCAGCAGCGTAACGGCGGATAATTCACCCCTCCACTTT. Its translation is CASSVTADNSPLHF.

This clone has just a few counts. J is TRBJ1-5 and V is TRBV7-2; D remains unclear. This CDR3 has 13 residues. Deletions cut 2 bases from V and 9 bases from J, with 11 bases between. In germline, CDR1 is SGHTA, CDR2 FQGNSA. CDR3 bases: TGTGCCAGCAGCTTATCCGAGCCCCGGCCCCAGCATTTT. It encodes CASSLSEPRPQHF. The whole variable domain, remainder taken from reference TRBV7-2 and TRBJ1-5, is GAGVSQSPSNKVTEKGKDVELRCDPISGHTALYWYRQSLGQGLEFLIYFQGNSAPDKSGLPSDRFSAERTGGSVSTLTIQRTQQEDSAVYLCASSLSEPRPQHFGDGTRLSIL.

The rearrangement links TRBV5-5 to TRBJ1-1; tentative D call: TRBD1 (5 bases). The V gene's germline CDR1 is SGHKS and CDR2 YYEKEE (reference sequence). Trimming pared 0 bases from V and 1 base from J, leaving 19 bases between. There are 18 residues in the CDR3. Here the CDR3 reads CASSLEGSMGRQNTEAFF. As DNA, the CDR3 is TGTGCCAGCAGCTTGGAGGGATCCATGGGGCGGCAGAACACTGAAGCTTTCTTT.

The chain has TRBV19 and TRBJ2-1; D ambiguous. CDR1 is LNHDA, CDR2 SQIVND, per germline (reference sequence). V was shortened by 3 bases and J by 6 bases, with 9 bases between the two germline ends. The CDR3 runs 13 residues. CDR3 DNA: TGTGCCAGTAGTATCAGCCCTAGCAATGAGCAGTTCTTC. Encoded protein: CASSISPSNEQFF. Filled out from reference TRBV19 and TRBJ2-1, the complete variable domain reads DGGITQSPKYLFRKEGQNVTLSCEQNLNHDAMYWYRQDPGQGLRLIYYSQIVNDFQKGDIAEGYSVSREKKESFPLTVTSAQKNPTAFYLCASSISPSNEQFFGPGTRLTVL.

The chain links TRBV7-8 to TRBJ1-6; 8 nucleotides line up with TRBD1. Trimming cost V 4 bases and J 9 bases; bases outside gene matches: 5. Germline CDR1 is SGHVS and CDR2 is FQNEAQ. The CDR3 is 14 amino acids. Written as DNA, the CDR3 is TGTGCCAGCAGCTCCGGACAGGGCGGTTCACCCCTCCACTTT. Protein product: CASSSGQGGSPLHF. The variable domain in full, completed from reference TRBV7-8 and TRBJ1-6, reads GAGVSQSPRYKVAKRGQDVALRCDPISGHVSLFWYQQALGQGPEFLTYFQNEAQLDKSGLPSDRFFAERPEGSVSTLKIQRTQQEDSAVYLCASSSGQGGSPLHFGNGTRLTVT.